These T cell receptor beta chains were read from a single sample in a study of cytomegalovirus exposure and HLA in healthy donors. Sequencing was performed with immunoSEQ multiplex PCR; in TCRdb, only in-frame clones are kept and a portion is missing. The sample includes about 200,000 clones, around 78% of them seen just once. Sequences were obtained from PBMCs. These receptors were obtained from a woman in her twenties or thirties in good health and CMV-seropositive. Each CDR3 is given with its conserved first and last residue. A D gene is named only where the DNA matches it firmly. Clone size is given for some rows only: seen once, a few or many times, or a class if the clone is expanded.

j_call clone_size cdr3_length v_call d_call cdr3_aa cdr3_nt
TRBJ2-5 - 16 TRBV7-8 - CASSLAPGLHQETQYF TGTGCCAGCAGCTTAGCTCCGGGACTCCACCAAGAGACCCAGTACTTC
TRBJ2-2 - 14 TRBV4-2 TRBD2 CASSSGLEAGELFF TGTGCCAGCAGCTCGGGACTAGAGGCCGGGGAGCTGTTTTTT
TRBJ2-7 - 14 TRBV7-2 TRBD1 CASSFQGADYEQYF TGTGCCAGCAGCTTCCAGGGGGCGGACTACGAGCAGTACTTC
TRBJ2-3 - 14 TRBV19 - CASSWGGTTDTQYF TGTGCCAGTAGTTGGGGGGGGACAACAGATACGCAGTATTTT
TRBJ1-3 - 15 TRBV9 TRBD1 CASSATGGSGNTIYF TGTGCCAGCAGCGCCACAGGGGGCTCTGGAAACACCATATATTTT
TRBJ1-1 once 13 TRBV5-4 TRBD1 CASSRQGNTEAFF TGTGCCAGCAGCCGACAGGGGAACACTGAAGCTTTCTTT
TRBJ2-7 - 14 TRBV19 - CASSIGPGNNEQYF TGTGCCAGTAGTATCGGGCCCGGGAATAACGAGCAGTACTTC
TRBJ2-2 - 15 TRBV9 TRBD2 CASSPSEREGGELFF TGTGCCAGCAGCCCCTCGGAGCGGGAGGGCGGGGAGCTGTTTTTT
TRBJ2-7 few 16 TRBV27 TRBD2 CASSLVSTSGIHEQYF TGTGCCAGCAGTTTAGTGTCGACTAGCGGGATCCACGAGCAGTACTTC
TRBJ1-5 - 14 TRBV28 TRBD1 CASDREVGNQPQHF TGTGCCTCCGACAGGGAAGTCGGCAATCAGCCCCAGCATTTT
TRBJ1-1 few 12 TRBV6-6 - CASRDGGTEAFF TGTGCCAGCAGGGATGGAGGGACTGAAGCTTTCTTT
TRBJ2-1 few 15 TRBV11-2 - CASSIEGRTYNEQFF TGTGCCAGCAGCATTGAGGGGAGGACCTACAATGAGCAGTTCTTC
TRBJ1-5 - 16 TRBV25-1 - CASSDWGHHSNQPQHF TGTGCCAGCAGTGATTGGGGACACCATAGCAATCAGCCCCAGCATTTT
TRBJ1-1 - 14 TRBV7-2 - CASSLEGLDTEAFF TGTGCCAGCAGCTTAGAGGGGCTAGACACTGAAGCTTTCTTT
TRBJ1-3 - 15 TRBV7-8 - CASSLGSQGSGTIYF TGTGCCAGCAGCTTAGGTTCCCAGGGATCCGGCACCATATATTTT
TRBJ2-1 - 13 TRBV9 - CASSESRGYEQFF TGTGCCAGCAGTGAAAGTCGGGGGTATGAGCAGTTCTTC
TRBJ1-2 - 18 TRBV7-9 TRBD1 CASSYWTGGAGPGEGYTF TGTGCCAGCAGCTATTGGACAGGGGGCGCGGGCCCCGGAGAAGGCTACACCTTC
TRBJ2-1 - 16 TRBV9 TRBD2 CASSPRGAGGRDEQFF TGTGCCAGCAGCCCGAGGGGAGCGGGAGGTAGGGATGAGCAGTTCTTC
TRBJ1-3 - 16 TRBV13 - CASSLGRVEAGNTIYF TGTGCCAGCAGCTTAGGTAGGGTGGAGGCTGGAAACACCATATATTTT
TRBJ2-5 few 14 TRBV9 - CASSGRTDQETQYF TGTGCCAGCAGCGGGCGGACAGACCAAGAGACCCAGTACTTC
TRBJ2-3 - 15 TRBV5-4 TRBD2 CASSGAGVFTDTQYF TGTGCCAGCAGCGGAGCGGGAGTCTTCACAGATACGCAGTATTTT
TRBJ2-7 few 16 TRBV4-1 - CASSQDTASDYYEQYF TGCGCCAGCAGCCAAGATACGGCTAGCGACTACTACGAGCAGTACTTC
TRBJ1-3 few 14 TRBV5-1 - CASSGGSTGNTIYF TGCGCCAGCAGCGGCGGGTCTACGGGAAACACCATATATTTT
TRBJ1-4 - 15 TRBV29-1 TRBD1 CSVQSRGTANEKLFF TGCAGCGTACAAAGCAGGGGGACAGCTAATGAAAAACTGTTTTTT
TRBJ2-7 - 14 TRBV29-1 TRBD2 CSVVGGAGAYEQYF TGCAGCGTTGTCGGGGGGGCAGGGGCCTACGAGCAGTACTTC
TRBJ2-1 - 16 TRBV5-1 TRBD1 CASSLDRDRPYNEQFF TGCGCCAGCAGCTTGGACAGGGACAGGCCCTACAATGAGCAGTTCTTC
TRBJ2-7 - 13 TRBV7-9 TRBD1 CASSWGQGYEQYF TGTGCCAGCAGCTGGGGACAGGGGTACGAGCAGTACTTC
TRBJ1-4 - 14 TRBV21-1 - CASGGGASNEKLFF TGTGCCAGCGGGGGGGGCGCAAGTAATGAAAAACTGTTTTTT
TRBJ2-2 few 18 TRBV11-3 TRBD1 CASSSSGTGSFHTGELFF TGTGCCAGCAGCTCATCCGGGACAGGGTCCTTCCATACCGGGGAGCTGTTTTTT
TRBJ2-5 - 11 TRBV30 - CAWTAGETQYF TGTGCCTGGACTGCGGGTGAGACCCAGTACTTC
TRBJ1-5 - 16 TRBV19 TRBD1 CASTPRGDRGNQPQHF TGTGCCAGTACCCCCCGTGGAGACAGGGGCAATCAGCCCCAGCATTTT
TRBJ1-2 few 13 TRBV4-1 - CASSQEQGYGYTF TGCGCCAGCAGCCAAGAACAGGGCTATGGCTACACCTTC
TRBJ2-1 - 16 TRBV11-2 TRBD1 CASSFSGTGGYNEQFF TGTGCCAGCAGCTTCTCCGGGACAGGGGGCTACAATGAGCAGTTCTTC